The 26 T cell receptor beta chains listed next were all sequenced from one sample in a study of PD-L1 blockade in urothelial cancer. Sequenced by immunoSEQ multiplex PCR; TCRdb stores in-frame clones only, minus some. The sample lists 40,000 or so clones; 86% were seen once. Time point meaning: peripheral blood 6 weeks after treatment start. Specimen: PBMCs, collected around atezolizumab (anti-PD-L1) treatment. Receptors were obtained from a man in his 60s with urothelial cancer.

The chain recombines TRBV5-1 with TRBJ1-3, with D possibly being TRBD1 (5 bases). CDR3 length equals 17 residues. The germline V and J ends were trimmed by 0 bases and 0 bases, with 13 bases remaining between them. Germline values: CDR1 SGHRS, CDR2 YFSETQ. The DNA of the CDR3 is TGCGCCAGCAGCTTGGATCCGGGGGTACTCTCTGGAAACACCATATATTTT. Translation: CASSLDPGVLSGNTIYF. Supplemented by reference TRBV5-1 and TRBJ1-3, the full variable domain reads KAGVTQTPRYLIKTRGQQVTLSCSPISGHRSVSWYQQTPGQGLQFLFEYFSETQRNKGNFPGRFSGRQFSNSRSEMNVSTLELGDSALYLCASSLDPGVLSGNTIYFGEGSWLTVV.

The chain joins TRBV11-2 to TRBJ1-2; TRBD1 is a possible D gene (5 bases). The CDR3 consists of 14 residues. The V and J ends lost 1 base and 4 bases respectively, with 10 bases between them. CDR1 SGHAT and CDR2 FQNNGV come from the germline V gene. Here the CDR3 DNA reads TGTGCCAGCAGCTTAGTCGGGGGATCCTATGGCTACACCTTC. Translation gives CASSLVGGSYGYTF.

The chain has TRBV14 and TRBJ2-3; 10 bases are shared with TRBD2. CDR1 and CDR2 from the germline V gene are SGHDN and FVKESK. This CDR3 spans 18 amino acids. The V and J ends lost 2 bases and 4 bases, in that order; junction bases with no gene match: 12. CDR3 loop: CASSQTLPGLAFADTQYF. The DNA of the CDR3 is TGTGCCAGCAGCCAAACTTTACCGGGACTAGCGTTTGCAGATACGCAGTATTTT. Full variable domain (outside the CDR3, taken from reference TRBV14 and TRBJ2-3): EAGVTQFPSHSVIEKGQTVTLRCDPISGHDNLYWYRRVMGKEIKFLLHFVKESKQDESGMPNNRFLAERTGGTYSTLKVQPAELEDSGVYFCASSQTLPGLAFADTQYFGPGTRLTVL.

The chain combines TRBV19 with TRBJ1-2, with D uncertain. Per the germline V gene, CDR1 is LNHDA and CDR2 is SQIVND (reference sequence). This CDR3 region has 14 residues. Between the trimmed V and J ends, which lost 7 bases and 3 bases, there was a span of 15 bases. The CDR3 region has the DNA TGTGCCAGTAACCGCGGGGTCGGAGACTATGGCTACACCTTC. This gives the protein CASNRGVGDYGYTF.

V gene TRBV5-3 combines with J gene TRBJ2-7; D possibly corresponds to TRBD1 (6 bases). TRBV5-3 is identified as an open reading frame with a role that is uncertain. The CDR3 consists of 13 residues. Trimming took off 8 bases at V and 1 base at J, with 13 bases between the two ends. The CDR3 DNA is TGTGCCAGCAGCCAGGACAGTTCCTACGAGCAGTACTTC. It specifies CASSQDSSYEQYF.

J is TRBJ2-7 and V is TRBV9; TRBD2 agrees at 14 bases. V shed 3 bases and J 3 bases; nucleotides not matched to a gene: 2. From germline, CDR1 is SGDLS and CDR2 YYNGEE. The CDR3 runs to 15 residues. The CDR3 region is CASSGLAGGIYEQYF. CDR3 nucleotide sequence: TGTGCCAGCAGCGGACTAGCGGGAGGGATCTACGAGCAGTACTTC.

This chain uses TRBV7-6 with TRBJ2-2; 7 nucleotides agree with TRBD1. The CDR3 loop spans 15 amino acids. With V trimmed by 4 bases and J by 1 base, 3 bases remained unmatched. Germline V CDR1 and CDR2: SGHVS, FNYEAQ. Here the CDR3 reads CASSSGTENTGELFF. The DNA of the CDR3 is TGTGCCAGCAGCTCTGGGACAGAGAACACCGGGGAGCTGTTTTTT.

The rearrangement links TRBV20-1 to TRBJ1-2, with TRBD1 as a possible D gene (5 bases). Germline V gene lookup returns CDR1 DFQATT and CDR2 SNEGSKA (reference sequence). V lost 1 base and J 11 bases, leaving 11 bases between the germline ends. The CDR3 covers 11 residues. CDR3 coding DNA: TGCAGTGCTAGAGTCCACCGGGGGTACACCTTC. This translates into CSARVHRGYTF.

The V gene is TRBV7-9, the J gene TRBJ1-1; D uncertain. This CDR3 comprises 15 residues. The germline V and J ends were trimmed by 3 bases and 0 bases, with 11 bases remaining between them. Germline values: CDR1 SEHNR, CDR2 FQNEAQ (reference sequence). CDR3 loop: CASSFFNMLNTEAFF. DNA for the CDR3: TGTGCCAGCAGCTTCTTTAACATGCTGAACACTGAAGCTTTCTTT.

The CDR3 loop is CATKAGITADTQYF. As DNA, the CDR3 is TGCGCCACCAAAGCCGGGATCACCGCAGATACGCAGTATTTT. The chain employs TRBV10-1 and TRBJ2-3; D perhaps matches TRBD2 (5 bases). V gave up 10 bases and J gave up 4 bases, with 18 bases separating them. The CDR3 length is 14 residues. Per germline, CDR1 WNHNN and CDR2 SYGVQD (reference sequence).

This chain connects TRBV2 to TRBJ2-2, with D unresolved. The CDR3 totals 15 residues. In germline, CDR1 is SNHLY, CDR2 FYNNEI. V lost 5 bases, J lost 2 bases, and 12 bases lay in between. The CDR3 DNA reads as TGTGCCAGCAGTCCCTCGAGGAGTAACACCGGGGAGCTGTTTTTT. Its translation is CASSPSRSNTGELFF.

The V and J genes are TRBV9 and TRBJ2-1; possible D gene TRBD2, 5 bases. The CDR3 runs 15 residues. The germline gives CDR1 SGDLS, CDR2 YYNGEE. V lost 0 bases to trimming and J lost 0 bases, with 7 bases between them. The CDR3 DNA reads TGTGCCAGCAGCGTAGGGACTTTCTCCTACAATGAGCAGTTCTTC. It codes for CASSVGTFSYNEQFF.

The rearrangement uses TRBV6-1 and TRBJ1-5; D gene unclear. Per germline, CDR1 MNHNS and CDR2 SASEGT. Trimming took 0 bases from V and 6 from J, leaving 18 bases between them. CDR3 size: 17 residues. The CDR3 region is CASSEARAGSRVQPQHF. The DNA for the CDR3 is TGTGCCAGCAGTGAAGCGCGGGCAGGTTCACGCGTTCAGCCCCAGCATTTT.

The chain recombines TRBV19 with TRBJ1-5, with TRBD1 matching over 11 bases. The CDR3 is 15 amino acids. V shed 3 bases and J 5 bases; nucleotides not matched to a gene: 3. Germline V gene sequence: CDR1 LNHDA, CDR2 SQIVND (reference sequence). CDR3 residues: CASSIGTGGHQPQHF. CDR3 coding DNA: TGTGCCAGTAGTATTGGGACAGGGGGTCATCAGCCCCAGCATTTT. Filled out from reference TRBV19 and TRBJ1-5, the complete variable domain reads DGGITQSPKYLFRKEGQNVTLSCEQNLNHDAMYWYRQDPGQGLRLIYYSQIVNDFQKGDIAEGYSVSREKKESFPLTVTSAQKNPTAFYLCASSIGTGGHQPQHFGDGTRLSIL.

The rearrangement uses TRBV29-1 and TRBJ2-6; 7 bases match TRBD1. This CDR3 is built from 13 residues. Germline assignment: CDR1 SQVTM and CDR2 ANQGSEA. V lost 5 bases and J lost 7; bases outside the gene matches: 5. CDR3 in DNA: TGCAGCGTTCGACAGGGTTCAGCCAACGTCCTGACTTTC. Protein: CSVRQGSANVLTF. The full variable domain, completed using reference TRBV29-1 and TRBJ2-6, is SAVISQKPSRDICQRGTSLTIQCQVDSQVTMMFWYRQQPGQSLTLIATANQGSEATYESGFVIDKFPISRPNLTFSTLTVSNMSPEDSSIYLCSVRQGSANVLTFGAGSRLTVL.

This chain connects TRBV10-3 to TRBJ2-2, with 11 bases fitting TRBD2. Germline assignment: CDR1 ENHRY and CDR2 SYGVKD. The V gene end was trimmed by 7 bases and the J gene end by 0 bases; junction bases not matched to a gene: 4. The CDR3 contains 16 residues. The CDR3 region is CAIKTSGSSNTGELFF. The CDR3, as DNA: TGTGCCATCAAAACTAGCGGGAGTTCGAACACCGGGGAGCTGTTTTTT.

The CDR3 here is CASSGQGAETQYF. CDR3 coding DNA: TGCGCCAGCAGCGGCCAGGGGGCAGAGACCCAGTACTTC. The chain has TRBV5-1 and TRBJ2-5; 8 nucleotides line up with TRBD1. Per germline, CDR1 SGHRS and CDR2 YFSETQ. Trimming at V came to 4 bases and at J to 4 bases, leaving 3 bases not matched to a gene. This CDR3 has 13 amino acids.

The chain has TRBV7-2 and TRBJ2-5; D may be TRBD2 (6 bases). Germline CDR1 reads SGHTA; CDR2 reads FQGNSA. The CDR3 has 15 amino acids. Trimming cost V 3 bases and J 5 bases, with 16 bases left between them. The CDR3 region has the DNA TGTGCCAGCAGCTTGGGGGGTTCTCACCGGGAGACCCAGTACTTC. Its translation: CASSLGGSHRETQYF.

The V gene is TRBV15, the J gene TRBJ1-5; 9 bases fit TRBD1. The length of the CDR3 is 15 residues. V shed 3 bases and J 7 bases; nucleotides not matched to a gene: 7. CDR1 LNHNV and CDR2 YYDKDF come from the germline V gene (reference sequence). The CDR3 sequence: CATSRDRGGGQPQHF. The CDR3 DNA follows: TGTGCCACCAGCAGGGACAGGGGTGGAGGACAGCCCCAGCATTTT.

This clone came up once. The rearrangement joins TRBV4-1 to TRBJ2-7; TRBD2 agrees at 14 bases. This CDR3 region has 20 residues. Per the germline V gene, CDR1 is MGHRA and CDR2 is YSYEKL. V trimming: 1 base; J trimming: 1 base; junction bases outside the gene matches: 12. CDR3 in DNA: TGCGCCAGCAGCCAAGGTAGCGTGCAGACTAGCGGGGGGGCGTCCTACGAGCAGTACTTC. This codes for CASSQGSVQTSGGASYEQYF.

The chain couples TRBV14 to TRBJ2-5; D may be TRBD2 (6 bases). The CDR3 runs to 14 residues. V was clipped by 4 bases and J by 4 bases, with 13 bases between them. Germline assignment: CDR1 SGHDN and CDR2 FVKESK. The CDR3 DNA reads TGTGCCAGCAGCCCGGGACTGCTAGGAGAGACCCAGTACTTC. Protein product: CASSPGLLGETQYF.

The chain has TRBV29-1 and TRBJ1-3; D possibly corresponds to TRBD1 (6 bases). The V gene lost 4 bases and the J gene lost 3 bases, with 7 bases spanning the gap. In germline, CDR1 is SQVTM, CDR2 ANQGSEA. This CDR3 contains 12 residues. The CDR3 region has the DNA TGCAGCGTTGCAGGGGATGGAAACACCATATATTTT. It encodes CSVAGDGNTIYF. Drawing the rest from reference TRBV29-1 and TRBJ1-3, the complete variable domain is SAVISQKPSRDICQRGTSLTIQCQVDSQVTMMFWYRQQPGQSLTLIATANQGSEATYESGFVIDKFPISRPNLTFSTLTVSNMSPEDSSIYLCSVAGDGNTIYFGEGSWLTVV.

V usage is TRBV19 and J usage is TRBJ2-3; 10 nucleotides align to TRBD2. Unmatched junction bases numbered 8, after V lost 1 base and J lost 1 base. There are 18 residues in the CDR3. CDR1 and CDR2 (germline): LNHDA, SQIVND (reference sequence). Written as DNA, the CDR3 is TGTGCCAGTAGTATAGGGCCTAGCGGGGGTGTACGCACAGATACGCAGTATTTT. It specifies CASSIGPSGGVRTDTQYF. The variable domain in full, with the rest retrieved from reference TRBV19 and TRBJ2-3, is DGGITQSPKYLFRKEGQNVTLSCEQNLNHDAMYWYRQDPGQGLRLIYYSQIVNDFQKGDIAEGYSVSREKKESFPLTVTSAQKNPTAFYLCASSIGPSGGVRTDTQYFGPGTRLTVL.

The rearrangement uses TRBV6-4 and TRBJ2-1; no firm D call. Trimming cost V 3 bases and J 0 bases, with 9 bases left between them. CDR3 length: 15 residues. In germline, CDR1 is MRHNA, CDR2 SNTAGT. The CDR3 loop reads CASSEAGSSYNEQFF. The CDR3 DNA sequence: TGTGCCAGCAGTGAGGCAGGTAGCTCCTACAATGAGCAGTTCTTC.

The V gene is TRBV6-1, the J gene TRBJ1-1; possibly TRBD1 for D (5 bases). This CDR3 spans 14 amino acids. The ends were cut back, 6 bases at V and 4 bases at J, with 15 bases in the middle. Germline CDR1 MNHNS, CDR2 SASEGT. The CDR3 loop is CASRMGPGGTEAFF. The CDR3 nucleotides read TGTGCCAGCAGGATGGGGCCCGGGGGCACTGAAGCTTTCTTT.

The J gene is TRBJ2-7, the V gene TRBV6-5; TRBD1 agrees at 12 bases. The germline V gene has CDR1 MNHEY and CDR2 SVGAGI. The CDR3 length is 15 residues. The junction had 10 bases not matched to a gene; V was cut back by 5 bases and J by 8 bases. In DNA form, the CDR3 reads TGTGCCAGCAGTAGTAAGGGACAGGGGGCGGACCAGCAGTACTTC. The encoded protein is CASSSKGQGADQQYF.